The present T cell receptor beta chain was sequenced within a study of human T cells and chemical hapten exposure. Overall study context: Patients were given diphenylcyclopropenone on the scalp weekly across the roughly 25-week study.

The ends were cut back, 8 bases at V and 4 bases at J, with 14 bases in the middle. Germline CDR1 is MDHEN and CDR2 is SYDVKM. The CDR3 sequence is 13 residues long. Time point described: patch test 3, about 24 weeks after DPC sensitization. Treatment reported: therapeutic diphenylcyclopropenone sensitization with weekly scalp DPC. The starting material, unfractionated whole blood, was used for total RNA extraction. In TCRdb, the RACE reads were re-called with MiXCR into one record per CDR3 protein. The table shows 150,000 to 200,000 distinct CDR3 sequences, with around 23% occurring only once. This clonotype was found many times. Its antigen is unidentified. Findings and caveats of the study: The study found that DPC sensitization did not change TCRs above 1 in 1000 frequency.

The clonotype originates from a woman aged 40 to 49 with alopecia areata. Some clones in this sample may be carry-over from other donors' samples. Sequenced here: whole blood, sampled in connection with sensitization to the hapten diphenylcyclopropenone (DPC). V usage is TRBV28 and J usage is TRBJ1-2; a possible D gene is TRBD1 (5 bases). The CDR3 nucleotides read TGTGCCAGCCATGGCGGGGACCCCTATGGCTACACCTTC. Translated: CASHGGDPYGYTF.